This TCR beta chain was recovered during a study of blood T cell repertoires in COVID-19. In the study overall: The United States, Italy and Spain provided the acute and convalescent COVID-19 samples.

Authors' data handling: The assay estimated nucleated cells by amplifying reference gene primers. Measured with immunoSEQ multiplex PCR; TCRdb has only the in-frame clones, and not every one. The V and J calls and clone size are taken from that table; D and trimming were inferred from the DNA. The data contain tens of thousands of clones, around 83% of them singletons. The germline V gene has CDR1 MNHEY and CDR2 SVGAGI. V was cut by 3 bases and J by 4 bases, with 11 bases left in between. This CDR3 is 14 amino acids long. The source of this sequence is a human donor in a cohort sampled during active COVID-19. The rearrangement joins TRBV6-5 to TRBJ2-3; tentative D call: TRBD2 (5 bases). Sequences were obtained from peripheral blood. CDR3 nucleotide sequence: TGTGCCAGCAGTTATGGCGGGTCTTCAGATACGCAGTATTTT. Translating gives CASSYGGSSDTQYF.